This T cell receptor beta chain was identified during a study of blood T cells in healthy people across ages. For the study at large: Template switching caught about one barcoded beta molecule for each two T cells.

This CDR3 has 15 residues. Per germline, CDR1 SGDLS and CDR2 YYNGEE. Unmatched junction bases numbered 13, after V lost 4 bases and J lost 7 bases. Primers used in a second PCR of roughly 6 to 11 cycles were a sample-barcoded 5' primer and a J-beta primer mix. A single record per CDR3 protein comes from TCRdb applying MiXCR to the 5' RACE reads. The sample has 1 million or so distinct CDR3 sequences; about 23% are singletons. This clonotype was found a few times. The sample was also linked to a second study, of T cells of mothers and their children. That paper notes: The sample comes from 8 or 9 healthy Caucasian donors: mothers and children. Primer M1S, used in the second PCR, introduced sample barcodes and 2-4 random nucleotides. Per child, roughly 3 million TCR beta CDR3 reads were obtained, against over 8.5 million per mother.

The sample taken for sequencing was blood. The clonotype was recovered from a girl under 10 years old in good health. This chain joins TRBV9 and TRBJ2-7; 8 nucleotides agree with TRBD1. CDR3 bases: TGTGCCAGCAGCCCGAACCCGGGACAGGAGGATGAGCAGTACTTC. It yields the protein CASSPNPGQEDEQYF.